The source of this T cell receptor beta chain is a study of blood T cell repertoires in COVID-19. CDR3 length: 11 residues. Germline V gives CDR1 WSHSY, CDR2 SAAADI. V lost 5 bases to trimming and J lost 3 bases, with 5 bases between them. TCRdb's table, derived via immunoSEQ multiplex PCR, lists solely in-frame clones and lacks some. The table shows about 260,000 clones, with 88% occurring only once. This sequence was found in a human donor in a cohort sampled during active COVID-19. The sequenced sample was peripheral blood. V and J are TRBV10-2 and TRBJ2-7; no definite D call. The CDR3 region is CASSLRYEQYF. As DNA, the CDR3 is TGCGCCAGCAGTCTCCGCTACGAGCAGTACTTC.